This entry is about one T cell receptor (beta chain). This specimen comes from a study of shared clonotypes between healthy human individuals. After removal of 4 bases from V and 0 bases from J, the junction contained 4 bases not matched to a gene. The CDR3 is 15 amino acids. Germline-derived CDR1 and CDR2 are SGHRS and YFSETQ. Sequencing was performed with immunoSEQ multiplex PCR; in TCRdb, only in-frame clones are kept and a portion is missing. The profile covers over 1.5 million clones, with approximately 98% appearing a single time and about 0.42% taken by the ten largest. This chain uses TRBV5-1 with TRBJ2-3; 8 bases agree with TRBD2. The sequence was collected from a man under 40 in good health. The sample comprised naive CD4+ T cells sorted from blood. As to subset: CD45RA+ positively selected. CDR3 nucleotides: TGCGCCAGCAGCATACTAGCGGCTAGCACAGATACGCAGTATTTT. The encoded protein is CASSILAASTDTQYF.